A single sample is the source of the 14 T cell receptor beta chains below, sequenced in a study of Tregs in tolerant kidney transplant recipients. These receptors are not linked to any known antigen. Profiled with immunoSEQ multiplex PCR; TCRdb holds only in-frame clones, not every one. The table shows fewer than 45,000 clones, with nearly 97% occurring only once. Sequencing was done on a sample of Tregs from blood cultured with allogeneic cells. These TCRs come from a human donor in good health.

The chain recombines TRBV18 with TRBJ2-7; 12 nucleotides match TRBD2. The CDR3 is 17 residues long. Germline V gene sequence: CDR1 KGHSH, CDR2 LQKENI. The trim removed 3 bases at V and 2 bases at J, leaving 8 bases unmatched. In nucleotides, the CDR3 is TGTGCCAGCTCACCCTTCCAGACTAGCGGGAGTCCCTACGAGCAGTACTTC. Encoded protein: CASSPFQTSGSPYEQYF.

The chain uses TRBV10-2 and TRBJ2-7; D gene unclear. The CDR3 covers 10 residues. V was shortened by 7 bases and J by 1 base, with 2 bases between the two germline ends. Germline lookup yields CDR1 WSHSY and CDR2 SAAADI. The CDR3 bases are TGCGCCAGCAATTCCTACGAGCAGTACTTC. It translates to CASNSYEQYF.

The chain is built from TRBV29-1 and TRBJ1-2, with D uncertain. This CDR3 is 13 amino acids long. V gave up 8 bases and J gave up 6 bases, with 19 bases separating them. Germline V lookup: CDR1 SQVTM, CDR2 ANQGSEA. The CDR3 sequence is CSIGVGLGHGYTF. The CDR3 bases are TGCAGCATCGGGGTGGGCCTAGGCCATGGCTACACCTTC.

The rearrangement links TRBV7-9 to TRBJ1-1; 11 bases align to TRBD1. Trimming at V came to 1 base and at J to 4 bases, leaving 8 bases not matched to a gene. This CDR3 is built from 17 residues. Germline V gene lookup returns CDR1 SEHNR and CDR2 FQNEAQ (reference sequence). The CDR3 region has the DNA TGTGCCAGCAGCTTAGGGACAGGGGGCCAGATAGGCACTGAAGCTTTCTTT. Protein sequence: CASSLGTGGQIGTEAFF.

This clone appeared once. This chain links TRBV6-1 with TRBJ2-3; 13 bases agree with TRBD2. The V gene end was trimmed by 4 bases and the J gene end by 0 bases; junction bases not matched to a gene: 4. CDR3 size: 17 residues. Germline values: CDR1 MNHNS, CDR2 SASEGT. The CDR3 DNA follows: TGTGCCAGCAGTGTGACTAGCGGGGGGCTAAGCACAGATACGCAGTATTTT. This sequence encodes CASSVTSGGLSTDTQYF.

The chain couples TRBV18 to TRBJ1-3, with D perhaps TRBD1 (5 bases). V gave up 6 bases and J gave up 2 bases, with 8 bases separating them. This CDR3 has 13 residues. The germline V gene has CDR1 KGHSH and CDR2 LQKENI. The CDR3 nucleotides are TGTGCCAGCTCGTCGGGGGCTGGAAACACCATATATTTT. It codes for CASSSGAGNTIYF. Using reference TRBV18 and TRBJ1-3 for the parts outside the CDR3, the full variable domain is NAGVMQNPRHLVRRRGQEARLRCSPMKGHSHVYWYRQLPEEGLKFMVYLQKENIIDESGMPKERFSAEFPKEGPSILRIQQVVRGDSAAYFCASSSGAGNTIYFGEGSWLTVV.

V gene TRBV2 combines with J gene TRBJ2-3; TRBD2 is a possible D gene (6 bases). Trimming cost V 10 bases and J 5 bases, with 22 bases left between them. Germline CDR1 reads SNHLY; CDR2 reads FYNNEI. The CDR3 has 15 residues. CDR3: CATADGGNRGDTQYF. For the CDR3, the DNA is TGTGCCACCGCGGACGGCGGGAACCGGGGAGATACGCAGTATTTT.

The chain links TRBV13 to TRBJ1-6, with 7 bases fitting TRBD1. V was pared by 6 bases and J by 6 bases, with 8 bases of the junction left unmatched. Looked up from germline, CDR1 is PRHDT and CDR2 is FYEKMQ (reference sequence). The CDR3 consists of 15 residues. The CDR3 nucleotides are TGTGCCAGCAGACATGCACAGGGGTTTAATTCACCCCTCCACTTT. Translated: CASRHAQGFNSPLHF.

The chain uses TRBV9 and TRBJ1-3; 9 nucleotides agree with TRBD1. The trim removed 4 bases at V and 1 base at J, leaving 6 bases unmatched. This CDR3 has 16 amino acids. From germline, CDR1 is SGDLS and CDR2 YYNGEE. CDR3 DNA: TGTGCCAGCAGCTCCGGGACAGGGATATCTGGAAACACCATATATTTT. This translates into CASSSGTGISGNTIYF.

This chain links TRBV4-1 with TRBJ1-3, with D possibly being TRBD1 (5 bases). The V end was cut by 5 bases, the J end by 2 bases, with 16 bases between. This CDR3 has 16 residues. Per the germline V gene, CDR1 is MGHRA and CDR2 is YSYEKL. The CDR3 DNA reads TGCGCCAGCAGCTCGCGGGGACCCCGGACTGGAAACACCATATATTTT. Its protein product is CASSSRGPRTGNTIYF.

The gene calls are TRBV6-6 and TRBJ1-1; D is possibly TRBD1 (6 bases). CDR1 and CDR2 (germline): MNHNY, SVGAGI (reference sequence). V dropped 8 bases and J dropped 3 bases, with 16 bases sitting between them. CDR3 length equals 14 residues. The CDR3 loop reads CASGLWGRHTEAFF. CDR3 coding DNA: TGTGCCAGCGGCTTGTGGGGGCGTCACACTGAAGCTTTCTTT.

The chain carries TRBV19 and TRBJ2-5; D is unresolved. Trimming shortened V by 3 bases and J by 5 bases, and 10 bases separated the two germline ends. Germline assignment: CDR1 LNHDA and CDR2 SQIVND (reference sequence). The CDR3 loop spans 13 amino acids. This chain's CDR3 is CASSIRVRETQYF. The CDR3, as DNA: TGTGCCAGTAGTATTCGAGTCAGGGAGACCCAGTACTTC.

The table lists this clone with a count of one. The chain employs TRBV4-1 and TRBJ2-4, with D unclear. With 0 bases removed from V and 7 bases from J, the gap between germline ends came to 10 bases. Germline values: CDR1 MGHRA, CDR2 YSYEKL. The CDR3 loop spans 14 amino acids. CDR3 protein: CASSQDLGRNIQYF. In DNA, the CDR3 is TGCGCCAGCAGCCAAGATCTGGGAAGGAACATTCAGTACTTC.

This clone showed up just once. The chain employs TRBV9 and TRBJ2-3, with no clear D. Germline lookup yields CDR1 SGDLS and CDR2 YYNGEE. The CDR3 extends over 16 amino acids. Trimming pared 0 bases from V and 5 bases from J, leaving 16 bases between. The CDR3 sequence: CASSVDGHHRRDTQYF. The CDR3 bases are TGTGCCAGCAGCGTAGACGGGCACCATCGGCGAGATACGCAGTATTTT. The whole variable domain, remainder taken from reference TRBV9 and TRBJ2-3, is DSGVTQTPKHLITATGQRVTLRCSPRSGDLSVYWYQQSLDQGLQFLIQYYNGEERAKGNILERFSAQQFPDLHSELNLSSLELGDSALYFCASSVDGHHRRDTQYFGPGTRLTVL.